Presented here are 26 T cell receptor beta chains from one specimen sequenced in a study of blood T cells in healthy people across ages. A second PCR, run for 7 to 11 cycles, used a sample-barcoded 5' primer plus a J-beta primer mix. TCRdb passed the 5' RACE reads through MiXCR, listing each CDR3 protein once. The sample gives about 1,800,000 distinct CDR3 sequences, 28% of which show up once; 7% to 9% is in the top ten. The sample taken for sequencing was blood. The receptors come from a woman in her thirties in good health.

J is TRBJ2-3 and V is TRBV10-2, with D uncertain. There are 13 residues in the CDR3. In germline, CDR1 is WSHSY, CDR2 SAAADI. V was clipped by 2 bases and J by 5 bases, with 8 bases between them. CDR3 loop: CASSEVRLDTQYF. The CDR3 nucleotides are TGCGCCAGCAGTGAGGTTAGACTAGATACGCAGTATTTT.

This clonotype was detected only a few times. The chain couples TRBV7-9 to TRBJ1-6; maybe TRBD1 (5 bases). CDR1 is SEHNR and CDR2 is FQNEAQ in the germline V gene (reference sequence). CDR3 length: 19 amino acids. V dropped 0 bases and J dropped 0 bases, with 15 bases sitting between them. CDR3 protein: CASSLAEKGSSSYNSPLHF. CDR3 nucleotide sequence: TGTGCCAGCAGCTTAGCCGAGAAGGGGTCGAGCTCCTATAATTCACCCCTCCACTTT.

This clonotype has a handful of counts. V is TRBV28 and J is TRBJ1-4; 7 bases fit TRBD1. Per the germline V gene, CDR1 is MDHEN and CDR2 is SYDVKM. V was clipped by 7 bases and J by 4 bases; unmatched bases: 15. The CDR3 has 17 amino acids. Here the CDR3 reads CASKAYQPRGDNEKLFF. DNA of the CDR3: TGTGCCAGCAAAGCTTATCAACCCAGGGGGGATAATGAAAAACTGTTTTTT.

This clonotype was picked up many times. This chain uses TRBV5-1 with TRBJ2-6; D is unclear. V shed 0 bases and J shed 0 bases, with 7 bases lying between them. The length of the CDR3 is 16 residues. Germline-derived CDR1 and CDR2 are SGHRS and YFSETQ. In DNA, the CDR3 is TGCGCCAGCAGCTTGGAAGGGAACTCTGGGGCCAACGTCCTGACTTTC. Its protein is CASSLEGNSGANVLTF.

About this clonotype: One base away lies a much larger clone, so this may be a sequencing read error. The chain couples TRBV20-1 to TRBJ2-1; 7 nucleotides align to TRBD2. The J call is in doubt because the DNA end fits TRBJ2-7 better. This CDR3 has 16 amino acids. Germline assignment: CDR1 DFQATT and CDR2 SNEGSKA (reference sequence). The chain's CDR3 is CSARDLRLAVFNEQYF. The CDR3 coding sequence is TGCAGTGCTAGAGATCTTCGGCTAGCGGTTTTCAATGAGCAGTACTTC.

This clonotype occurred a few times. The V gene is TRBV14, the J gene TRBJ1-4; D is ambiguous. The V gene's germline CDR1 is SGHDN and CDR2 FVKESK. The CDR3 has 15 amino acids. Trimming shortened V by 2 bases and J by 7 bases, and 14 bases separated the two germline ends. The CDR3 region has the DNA TGTGCCAGCAGCCAACTCGCCATGGGCCGTGAAAAACTGTTTTTT. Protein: CASSQLAMGREKLFF.

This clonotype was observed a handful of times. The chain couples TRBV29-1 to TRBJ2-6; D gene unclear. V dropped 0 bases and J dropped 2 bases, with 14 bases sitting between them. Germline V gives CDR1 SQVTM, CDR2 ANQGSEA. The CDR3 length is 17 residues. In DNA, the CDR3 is TGCAGCGTTGAAGATCAAGACAAGTCGACTGGGGCCAACGTCCTGACTTTC. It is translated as CSVEDQDKSTGANVLTF.

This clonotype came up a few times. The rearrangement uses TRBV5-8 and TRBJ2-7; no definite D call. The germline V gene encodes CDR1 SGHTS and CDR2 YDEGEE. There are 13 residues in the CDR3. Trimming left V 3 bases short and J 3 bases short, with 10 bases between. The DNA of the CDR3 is TGTGCCAGCAGCTCATCCCCCGTCTACGAGCAGTACTTC. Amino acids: CASSSSPVYEQYF.

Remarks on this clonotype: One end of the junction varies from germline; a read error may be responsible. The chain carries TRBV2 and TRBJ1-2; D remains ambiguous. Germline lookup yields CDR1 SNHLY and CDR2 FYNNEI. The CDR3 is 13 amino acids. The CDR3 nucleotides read TGTGTCAGCAGTGAATGGGAAAACTATGGCTACACCTTC. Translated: CVSSEWENYGYTF.

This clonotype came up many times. CDR3 sequence reads: CSATQGSYEQYF. The CDR3 bases are TGCAGCGCGACCCAGGGGAGCTACGAGCAGTACTTC. This chain uses TRBV29-1 with TRBJ2-7; D may be TRBD1 (6 bases). Germline CDR1 and CDR2: SQVTM and ANQGSEA. The CDR3 sequence is 12 residues long. Trimming removed 7 bases from V and 3 bases from J, with 13 bases in between.

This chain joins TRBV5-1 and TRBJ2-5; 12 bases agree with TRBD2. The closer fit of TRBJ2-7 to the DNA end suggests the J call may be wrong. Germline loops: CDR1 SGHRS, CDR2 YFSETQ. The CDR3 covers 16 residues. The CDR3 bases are TGCGCCAGCAGCCCTAGGACTAGCGGGATTATGTACGAGCAGTACTTC. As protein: CASSPRTSGIMYEQYF.

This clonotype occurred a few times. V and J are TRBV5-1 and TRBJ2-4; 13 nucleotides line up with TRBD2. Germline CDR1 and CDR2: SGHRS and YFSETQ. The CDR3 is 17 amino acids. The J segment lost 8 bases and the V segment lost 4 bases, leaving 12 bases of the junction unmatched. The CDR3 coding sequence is TGCGCCAGCAGCCAATTGACTAGCGGGAGGCCCGGGGACATTCAGTACTTC. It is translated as CASSQLTSGRPGDIQYF.

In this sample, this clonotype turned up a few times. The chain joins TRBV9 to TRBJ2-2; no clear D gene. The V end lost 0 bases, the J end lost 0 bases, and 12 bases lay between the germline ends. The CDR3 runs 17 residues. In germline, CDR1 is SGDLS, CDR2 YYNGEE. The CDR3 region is CASSVESSRPNTGELFF. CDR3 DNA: TGTGCCAGCAGCGTAGAATCATCGAGGCCGAACACCGGGGAGCTGTTTTTT. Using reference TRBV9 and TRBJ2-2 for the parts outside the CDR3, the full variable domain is DSGVTQTPKHLITATGQRVTLRCSPRSGDLSVYWYQQSLDQGLQFLIQYYNGEERAKGNILERFSAQQFPDLHSELNLSSLELGDSALYFCASSVESSRPNTGELFFGEGSRLTVL.

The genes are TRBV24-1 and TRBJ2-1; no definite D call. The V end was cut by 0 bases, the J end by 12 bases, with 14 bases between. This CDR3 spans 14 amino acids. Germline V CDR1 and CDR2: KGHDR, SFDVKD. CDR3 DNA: TGTGCCACCAGTGATTTGCGAGGCGAAGATGGGCAGTTCTTC. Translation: CATSDLRGEDGQFF.

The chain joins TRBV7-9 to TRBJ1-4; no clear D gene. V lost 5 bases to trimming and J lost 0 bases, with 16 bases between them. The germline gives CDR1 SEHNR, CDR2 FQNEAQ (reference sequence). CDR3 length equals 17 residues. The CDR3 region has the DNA TGTGCCAGCAGCCGATCCTGGACTGCGACAACTAATGAAAAACTGTTTTTT. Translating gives CASSRSWTATTNEKLFF.

The CDR3 region is CASRGSGRLSEQFF. The CDR3 nucleotides are TGTGCCAGCAGGGGGAGCGGGAGGCTCAGTGAGCAGTTCTTC. This chain connects TRBV27 to TRBJ2-1; 9 nucleotides line up with TRBD2. Per the germline V gene, CDR1 is MNHEY and CDR2 is SMNVEV (reference sequence). This CDR3 has 14 residues. Trimming took 6 bases from V and 9 from J; bases not matched to a gene: 9.

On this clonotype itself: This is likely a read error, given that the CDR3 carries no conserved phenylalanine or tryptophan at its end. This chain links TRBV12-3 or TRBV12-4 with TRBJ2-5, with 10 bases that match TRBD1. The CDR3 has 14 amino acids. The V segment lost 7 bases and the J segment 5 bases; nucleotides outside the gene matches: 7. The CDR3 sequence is CASTKRQGAETQYS. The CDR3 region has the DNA TGTGCCAGCACTAAAAGACAGGGGGCGGAGACCCAGTACTCC.

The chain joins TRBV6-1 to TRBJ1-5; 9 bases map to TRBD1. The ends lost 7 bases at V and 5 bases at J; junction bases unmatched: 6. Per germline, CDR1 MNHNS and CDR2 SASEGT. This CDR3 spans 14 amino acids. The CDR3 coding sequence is TGTGCCAGCAACAGGGGGCAAGGGGATCAGCCCCAGCATTTT. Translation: CASNRGQGDQPQHF.

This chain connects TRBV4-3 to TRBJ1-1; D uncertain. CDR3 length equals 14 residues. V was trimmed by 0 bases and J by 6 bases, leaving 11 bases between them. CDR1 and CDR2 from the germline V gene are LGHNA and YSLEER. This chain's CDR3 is CASSQEPVRAEAFF. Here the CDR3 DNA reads TGCGCCAGCAGCCAAGAGCCAGTGAGGGCTGAAGCTTTCTTT.

The CDR3 region is CASSTWSPAENIQYF. DNA for the CDR3: TGTGCCAGCAGCACGTGGTCCCCCGCGGAAAACATTCAGTACTTC. J is TRBJ2-4 and V is TRBV7-9; no definite D call. The CDR3 is 15 residues long. Trimming removed 5 bases at V and 5 bases at J, with 16 bases between. Germline V lookup: CDR1 SEHNR, CDR2 FQNEAQ (reference sequence).

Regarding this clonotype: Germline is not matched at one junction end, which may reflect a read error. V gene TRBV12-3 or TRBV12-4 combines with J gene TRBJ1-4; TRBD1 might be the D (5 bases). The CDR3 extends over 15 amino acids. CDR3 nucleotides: TGCGCCAGCGGCCCCTGTACAGGACCGTCTGAAAAACTGTTTTTT. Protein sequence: CASGPCTGPSEKLFF.

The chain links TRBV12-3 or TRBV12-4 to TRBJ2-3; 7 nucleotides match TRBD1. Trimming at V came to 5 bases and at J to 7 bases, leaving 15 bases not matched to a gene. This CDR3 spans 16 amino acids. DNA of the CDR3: TGTGCCAGCAGTCAACGAAATAGACAGGGATCAAATACGCAGTATTTT. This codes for CASSQRNRQGSNTQYF.

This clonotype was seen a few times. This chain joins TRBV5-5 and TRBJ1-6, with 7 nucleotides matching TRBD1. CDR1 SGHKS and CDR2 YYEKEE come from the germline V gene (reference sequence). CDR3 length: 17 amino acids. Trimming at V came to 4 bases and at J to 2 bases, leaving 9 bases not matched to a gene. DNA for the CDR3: TGTGCCAGCAGCAGACAGGGACACCCTACCTATAATTCACCCCTCCACTTT. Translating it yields CASSRQGHPTYNSPLHF.

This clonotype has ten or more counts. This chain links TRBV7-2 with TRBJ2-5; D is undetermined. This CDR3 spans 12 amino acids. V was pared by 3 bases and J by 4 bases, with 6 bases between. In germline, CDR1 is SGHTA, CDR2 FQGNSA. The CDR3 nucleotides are TGTGCCAGCAGCTTTTTTAGAGAGACCCAGTACTTC. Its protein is CASSFFRETQYF.

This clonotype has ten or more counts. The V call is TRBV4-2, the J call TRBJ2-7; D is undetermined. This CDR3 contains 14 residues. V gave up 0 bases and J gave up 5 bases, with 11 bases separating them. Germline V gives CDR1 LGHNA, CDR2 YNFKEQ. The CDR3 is CASSQDRRSDEQYF. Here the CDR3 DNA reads TGTGCCAGCAGCCAAGATCGTCGCAGCGACGAGCAGTACTTC.

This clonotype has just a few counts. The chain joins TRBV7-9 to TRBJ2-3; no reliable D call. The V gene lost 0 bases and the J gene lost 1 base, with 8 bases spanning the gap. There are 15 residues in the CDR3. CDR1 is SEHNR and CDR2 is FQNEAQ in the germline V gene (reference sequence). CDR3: CASSLANSRTDTQYF. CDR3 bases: TGTGCCAGCAGCTTAGCAAACAGCCGCACAGATACGCAGTATTTT.